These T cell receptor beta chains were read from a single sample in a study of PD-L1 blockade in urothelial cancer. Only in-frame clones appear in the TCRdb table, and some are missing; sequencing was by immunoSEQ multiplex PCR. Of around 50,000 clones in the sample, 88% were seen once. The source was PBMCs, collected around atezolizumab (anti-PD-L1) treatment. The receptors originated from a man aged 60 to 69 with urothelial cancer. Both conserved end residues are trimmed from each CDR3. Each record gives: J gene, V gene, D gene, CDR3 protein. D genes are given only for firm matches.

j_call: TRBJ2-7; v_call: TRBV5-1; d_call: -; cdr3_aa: ASSLGGTVSYEQY
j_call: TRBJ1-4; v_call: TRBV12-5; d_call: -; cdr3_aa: ASGLSPLDSVGHEKLF
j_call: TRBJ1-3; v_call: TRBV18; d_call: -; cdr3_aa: ASSPPSTGNTIY
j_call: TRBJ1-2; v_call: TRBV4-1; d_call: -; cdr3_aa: ASSQDSNGGSGYT
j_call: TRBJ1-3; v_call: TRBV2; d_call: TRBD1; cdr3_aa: ASSYTTGGSGNTIY
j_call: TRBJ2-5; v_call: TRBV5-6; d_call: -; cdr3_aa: ASSSGPEETQY
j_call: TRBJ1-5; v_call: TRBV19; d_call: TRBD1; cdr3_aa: ASNPGQTLNQPQH
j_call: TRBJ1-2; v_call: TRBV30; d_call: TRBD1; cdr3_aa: AWRRPGGDSIYGYT
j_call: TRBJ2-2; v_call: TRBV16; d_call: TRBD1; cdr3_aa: ASSQGTANTGELF
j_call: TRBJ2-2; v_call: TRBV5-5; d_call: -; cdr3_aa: ASQLQVTNTGELF
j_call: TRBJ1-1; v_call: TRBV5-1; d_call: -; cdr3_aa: ASSSQVNTEAF
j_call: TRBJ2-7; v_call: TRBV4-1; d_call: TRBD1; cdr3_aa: ASSQDWGTGNYEQY
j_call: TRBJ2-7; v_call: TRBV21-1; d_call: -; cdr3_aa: ASSPPQGAEQY
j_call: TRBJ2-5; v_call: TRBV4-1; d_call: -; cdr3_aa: ASSQRQAQETQY
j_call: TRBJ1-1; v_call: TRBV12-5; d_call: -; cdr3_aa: ASRSGDFMNTEAF
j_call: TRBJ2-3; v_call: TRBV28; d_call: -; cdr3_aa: ASSKGGGTDTQY
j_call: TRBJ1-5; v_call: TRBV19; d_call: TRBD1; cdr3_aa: ASSISETGGQPQH
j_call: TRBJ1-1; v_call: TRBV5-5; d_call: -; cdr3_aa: ASSLPMNTEAF
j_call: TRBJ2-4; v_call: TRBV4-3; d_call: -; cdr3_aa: ASSQDPGQGGNIQY
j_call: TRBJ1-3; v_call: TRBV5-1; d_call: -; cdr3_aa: ASSLQSEISGNTIY
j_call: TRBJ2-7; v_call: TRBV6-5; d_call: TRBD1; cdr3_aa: ASRRPGGPDYEQY
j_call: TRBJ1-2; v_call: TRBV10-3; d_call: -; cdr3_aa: AIAETENYGYT
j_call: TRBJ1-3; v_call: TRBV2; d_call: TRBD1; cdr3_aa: ASRLQGALSGNTIY
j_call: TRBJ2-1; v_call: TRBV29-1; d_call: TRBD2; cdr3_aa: SVERTSGAEQF
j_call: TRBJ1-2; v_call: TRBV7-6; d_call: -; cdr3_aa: ASTSSQGDYGYT
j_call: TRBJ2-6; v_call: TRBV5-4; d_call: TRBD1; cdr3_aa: ASSLGQGADSGANVLT
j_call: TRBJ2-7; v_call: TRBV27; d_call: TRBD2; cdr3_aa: ASYPSGGAYEQY
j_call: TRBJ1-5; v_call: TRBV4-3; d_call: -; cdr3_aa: ASSQEANQPQH
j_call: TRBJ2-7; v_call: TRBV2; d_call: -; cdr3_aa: APRPSRSSYEQY
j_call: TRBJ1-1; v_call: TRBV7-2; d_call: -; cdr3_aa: ASSSQGRVSEAF
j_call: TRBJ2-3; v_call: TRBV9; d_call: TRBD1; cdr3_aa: ASRQGAQTDTQY
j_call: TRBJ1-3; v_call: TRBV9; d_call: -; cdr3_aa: ASSGARRISGNTIY
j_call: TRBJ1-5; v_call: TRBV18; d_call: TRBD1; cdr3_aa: ASSPYASAGTGLNQPQH
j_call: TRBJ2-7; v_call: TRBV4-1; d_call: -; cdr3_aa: ASGDHRRTYEQY
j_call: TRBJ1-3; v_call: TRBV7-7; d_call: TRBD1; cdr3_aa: ASSAGQPSSGNTIY
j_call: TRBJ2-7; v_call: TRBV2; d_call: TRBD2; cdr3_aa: ASSETQRGGYEQY
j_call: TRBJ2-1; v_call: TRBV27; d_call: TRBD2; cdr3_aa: ASKIPDQLAPLKGEQF
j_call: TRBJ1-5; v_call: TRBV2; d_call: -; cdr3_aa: ASSRDRDSSNQPQH
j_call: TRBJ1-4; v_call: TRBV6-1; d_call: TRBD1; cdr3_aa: ASSEVPGTGYEKLF
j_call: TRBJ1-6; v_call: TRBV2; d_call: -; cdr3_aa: ASEPLGSYNSPLH
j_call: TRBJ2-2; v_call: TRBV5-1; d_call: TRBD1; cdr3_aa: ASSLTGDTGELF
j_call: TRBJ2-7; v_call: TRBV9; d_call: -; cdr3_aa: ASSVAGGTSGLYEQY
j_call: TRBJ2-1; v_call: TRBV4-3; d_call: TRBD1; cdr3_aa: ASSSDRVVSDNEQF
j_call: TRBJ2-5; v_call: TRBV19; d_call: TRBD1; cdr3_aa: ASSTTGAYETQY
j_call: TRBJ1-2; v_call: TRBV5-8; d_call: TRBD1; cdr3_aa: ASRKTGVGYGYT
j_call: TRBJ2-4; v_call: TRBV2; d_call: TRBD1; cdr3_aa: ASSVSPGQKNIQY
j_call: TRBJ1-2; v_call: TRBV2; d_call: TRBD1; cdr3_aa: ASTPLTGTFGYT